This T cell receptor beta chain was profiled in a study of T cell responses to AZD1222 COVID-19 vaccine. Assay: immunoSEQ multiplex PCR; the TCRdb copy retains only in-frame clones and omits some. The table has 240,000 or so clones, just over 90% seen once. Germline V CDR1 and CDR2: MDHEN, SYDVKM. V was pared by 3 bases and J by 2 bases, with 6 bases between. CDR3 size: 13 residues. This TCR came from an adult in good health. The chain has TRBV28 and TRBJ2-3; D not certain. This sample comprised peripheral blood, obtained on day 0 of AZD1222 vaccination. Written as DNA, the CDR3 is TGTGCCAGCAGTTTCAGGACCACAGATACGCAGTATTTT. Amino acid sequence: CASSFRTTDTQYF.